This paragraph reports one T cell receptor (beta chain). What it binds is unknown. Libraries were prepared by immunoSEQ multiplex PCR; TCRdb keeps only in-frame clonotypes and omits some of them. The table has under 90,000 clones, around 89% seen once. The CDR3 contains 14 residues. CDR1 MNHNS and CDR2 SASEGT come from the germline V gene. Trimming left V 0 bases short and J 5 bases short, with 8 bases between. The record originates from a study of graft-versus-host responses after intestinal transplantation. This material consisted of unstimulated CD8+ T cells sorted from spleen or lymph node cells, taken before transplant. The source of this sequence is a human donor who was the organ donor for an intestinal transplant. The chain recombines TRBV6-1 with TRBJ2-1; D remains unclear. The CDR3 DNA reads as TGTGCCAGCAGTGAAGCGCTCGGTGACAATGAGCAGTTCTTC. Translating gives CASSEALGDNEQFF.